Listed here are 32 T cell receptor beta chains from one sample, sequenced in a study of T-cell memory formation after mild COVID-19. TCRdb analysed the 5' RACE reads with MiXCR anew, one entry per CDR3 protein. The sample has approximately 82,000 distinct CDR3 sequences, about 13% seen once. The sample comprised PBMCs or a T cell subset sorted from them (not recorded which). These receptors were obtained from a man younger than 35 who had mild COVID-19 (a few samples of this study predate the infection). Cell type and time point are not known.

Ten or more counts support this clonotype. V is TRBV5-5 and J is TRBJ1-1; D is unresolved. The CDR3 consists of 15 residues. The germline V gene has CDR1 SGHKS and CDR2 YYEKEE (reference sequence). Between the trimmed V and J ends, which lost 4 bases and 4 bases, there was a span of 17 bases. CDR3 sequence (DNA): TGTGCCAGCAGCCCTGGCCCTCCGGGTGGCACTGAAGCTTTCTTT. Protein product: CASSPGPPGGTEAFF. The full variable domain, its missing parts supplied by reference TRBV5-5 and TRBJ1-1, is DAGVTQSPTHLIKTRGQQVTLRCSPISGHKSVSWYQQVLGQGPQFIFQYYEKEERGRGNFPDRFSARQFPNYSSELNVNALLLGDSALYLCASSPGPPGGTEAFFGQGTRLTVV.

The V call is TRBV7-9, the J call TRBJ2-7; a weak D match, TRBD1 (6 bases). Germline V gives CDR1 SEHNR, CDR2 FQNEAQ (reference sequence). V lost 5 bases and J lost 0, with 17 bases in between. The CDR3 runs to 16 residues. The CDR3 bases are TGTGCCAGCAGCGGGCCCGGGACACCGAGCTCCTACGAGCAGTACTTC. Amino acid sequence: CASSGPGTPSSYEQYF.

The table lists this clonotype with a few counts. The V gene is TRBV18, the J gene TRBJ2-1; D uncertain. V was clipped by 3 bases and J by 7 bases, with 7 bases between them. Germline lookup yields CDR1 KGHSH and CDR2 LQKENI. There are 12 residues in the CDR3. The chain's CDR3 is CASSPMGNEQFF. The DNA of the CDR3 is TGTGCCAGCTCACCCATGGGTAATGAGCAGTTCTTC.

This clonotype was observed a handful of times. The J gene is TRBJ2-1, the V gene TRBV20-1; 8 bases fit TRBD1. There are 14 residues in the CDR3. Germline-derived CDR1 and CDR2 are DFQATT and SNEGSKA (reference sequence). J was trimmed by 1 base and V by 4 bases; bases with no gene match: 3. CDR3 region: CSATGTGSYNEQFF. The CDR3 DNA is TGCAGTGCTACCGGGACAGGATCCTACAATGAGCAGTTCTTC.

This clonotype appeared a few times. CDR3 protein: CSVERRNEQFF. In DNA form, the CDR3 reads TGCAGCGTTGAAAGGAGGAATGAGCAGTTCTTC. The chain combines TRBV29-1 with TRBJ2-1; perhaps TRBD2 as D (5 bases). V lost 2 bases and J 7 bases, leaving 6 bases between the germline ends. The CDR3 has 11 residues. Germline V gives CDR1 SQVTM, CDR2 ANQGSEA.

V is TRBV20-1 and J is TRBJ2-7; the D is unclear. Germline-derived CDR1 and CDR2 are DFQATT and SNEGSKA (reference sequence). CDR3 length equals 10 residues. Deletions cut 1 base from V and 2 bases from J, with 0 bases between. The CDR3 region has the DNA TGCAGTGCTAGAGCCTACGAGCAGTACTTC. This translates into CSARAYEQYF.

This clonotype has only a few counts. V is TRBV7-9 and J is TRBJ2-1; no clear D. V lost 5 bases and J lost 3, with 8 bases in between. The germline V gene has CDR1 SEHNR and CDR2 FQNEAQ (reference sequence). CDR3 size: 13 residues. CDR3 protein: CASSPPNYNEQFF. The CDR3 DNA follows: TGTGCCAGCAGCCCCCCCAACTACAATGAGCAGTTCTTC.

This chain connects TRBV5-1 to TRBJ2-7; D gene ambiguous. Trimming stripped 5 bases from V and 2 bases from J, with 11 bases between. CDR3 length: 13 amino acids. Germline V gene data show CDR1 as SGHRS and CDR2 as YFSETQ. CDR3 region: CASRELGAYEQYF. The CDR3 nucleotides read TGCGCCAGCAGGGAGTTAGGAGCCTACGAGCAGTACTTC.

The sample holds a few counts of this clonotype. The rearrangement uses TRBV25-1 and TRBJ1-2; TRBD1 agrees at 11 bases. Germline values: CDR1 MGHDK, CDR2 SYGVNS. CDR3 length: 14 amino acids. V shed 6 bases, J shed 8 bases, and the junction held 8 bases outside the gene matches. The CDR3, as DNA: TGTGCCAGCAGCCTCGGACAGGGGGCTAGAGGCTACACCTTC. Translating gives CASSLGQGARGYTF.

The chain combines TRBV7-9 with TRBJ2-3; 7 nucleotides match TRBD2. The CDR3 contains 16 residues. With 4 bases clipped from V and 0 bases from J, the junction kept 7 bases outside the gene matches. CDR1 is SEHNR and CDR2 is FQNEAQ in the germline V gene (reference sequence). The chain's CDR3 is CASSSSLRGSTDTQYF. For the CDR3, the DNA is TGTGCCAGCAGCTCCTCTTTGCGGGGGAGCACAGATACGCAGTATTTT. Full variable domain (rest looked up from reference TRBV7-9 and TRBJ2-3): DTGVSQNPRHKITKRGQNVTFRCDPISEHNRLYWYRQTLGQGPEFLTYFQNEAQLEKSRLLSDRFSAERPKGSFSTLEIQRTEQGDSAMYLCASSSSLRGSTDTQYFGPGTRLTVL.

This clonotype was seen only a few times. The V call is TRBV9, the J call TRBJ2-1; either TRBD1 or TRBD2 may supply D (6 bases each). The CDR3 loop spans 15 amino acids. Trimming pared 3 bases from V and 5 bases from J, leaving 15 bases between. The germline CDR1 and CDR2 sequences are SGDLS and YYNGEE. CDR3 bases: TGTGCCAGCAGCGCCGACAGGAGGGAGGACAATGAGCAGTTCTTC. This codes for CASSADRREDNEQFF.

The count of this clonotype is one. V usage is TRBV7-9 and J usage is TRBJ2-2; D is uncertain. This CDR3 contains 15 residues. In germline, CDR1 is SEHNR, CDR2 FQNEAQ (reference sequence). Between the trimmed V and J ends, which lost 1 base and 3 bases, there was a span of 9 bases. The CDR3 reads CASSLEARYTGELFF. In DNA form, the CDR3 reads TGTGCCAGCAGCTTAGAAGCCAGATACACCGGGGAGCTGTTTTTT.

This clonotype showed up many times. The chain couples TRBV3-1 to TRBJ1-3, with 7 bases lining up with TRBD1. Germline CDR1 reads LGHDT; CDR2 reads YNNKEL (reference sequence). This CDR3 has 16 residues. V gave up 4 bases and J gave up 2 bases; unmatched junction bases: 8. CDR3 in DNA: TGTGCCAGCAGCCTCCTCCACGACAGGGCTGGAAACACCATATATTTT. Translating it yields CASSLLHDRAGNTIYF.

This clonotype was picked up a small number of times. The chain couples TRBV6-2 or TRBV6-3 to TRBJ2-5; tentatively, D is TRBD1 (5 bases). Germline CDR1 reads MNHEY; CDR2 reads SVGEGT. The CDR3 sequence is 14 residues long. Trimming took 8 bases from V and 2 from J, leaving 15 bases between them. Here the CDR3 DNA reads TGTGCCAGCGCGAAGACAGAACTTCAAGAGACCCAGTACTTC. It translates to CASAKTELQETQYF.

The rearrangement joins TRBV7-9 to TRBJ1-2; D unclear. V lost 0 bases and J 8 bases, leaving 10 bases between the germline ends. This CDR3 region has 13 residues. In germline, CDR1 is SEHNR, CDR2 FQNEAQ (reference sequence). The CDR3 region is CASSLAGLWGYTF. The CDR3 nucleotides read TGTGCCAGCAGCTTAGCAGGGCTGTGGGGCTACACCTTC. Variable domain in full (rest from reference TRBV7-9 and TRBJ1-2): DTGVSQNPRHKITKRGQNVTFRCDPISEHNRLYWYRQTLGQGPEFLTYFQNEAQLEKSRLLSDRFSAERPKGSFSTLEIQRTEQGDSAMYLCASSLAGLWGYTFGSGTRLTVV.

This clonotype has only a few counts. The J gene is TRBJ1-2, the V gene TRBV5-1; 9 nucleotides agree with TRBD1. CDR3 length: 12 residues. J gave up 5 bases and V 5 bases, and 1 base lay outside the gene matches. In germline, CDR1 is SGHRS, CDR2 YFSETQ. In DNA, the CDR3 is TGCGCCAGCAGAGGGACAGGGTATGGCTACACCTTC. This encodes CASRGTGYGYTF.

This clonotype was seen repeatedly, ten times or more. This rearrangement joins TRBV6-2 or TRBV6-3 to TRBJ2-1, with TRBD1 matching over 7 bases. The germline V gene has CDR1 MNHEY and CDR2 SVGEGT. V trimming: 3 bases; J trimming: 7 bases; junction bases outside the gene matches: 6. The CDR3 has 14 residues. The DNA of the CDR3 is TGTGCCAGCAGTTATGCGGCAGGGGGTAATGAGCAGTTCTTC. Its translation is CASSYAAGGNEQFF.

A few counts support this clonotype. The rearrangement uses TRBV24-1 and TRBJ2-7, with 8 positions matching TRBD2. Germline loops: CDR1 KGHDR, CDR2 SFDVKD. V was clipped by 11 bases and J by 9 bases; unmatched bases: 11. This CDR3 has 12 amino acids. The CDR3 protein is CANGGGIVVQYV. CDR3 coding DNA: TGTGCCAACGGGGGGGGGATCGTAGTGCAGTACGTC.

This clonotype was seen at least ten times. V usage is TRBV6-6 and J usage is TRBJ2-5; the match to TRBD1 covers 7 bases. CDR1 and CDR2 from the germline V gene are MNHNY and SVGAGI (reference sequence). With V trimmed by 5 bases and J by 5 bases, 14 bases remained unmatched. The CDR3 consists of 16 residues. CDR3 loop: CASSKGQSISLETQYF. CDR3 nucleotide sequence: TGTGCCAGCAGTAAGGGACAGTCAATCTCCCTTGAGACCCAGTACTTC.

The chain couples TRBV28 to TRBJ2-7; D is unresolved. Germline CDR1 is MDHEN and CDR2 is SYDVKM. The CDR3 covers 12 residues. V was trimmed by 6 bases and J by 2 bases, leaving 8 bases between them. The CDR3 protein is CASSRSPYEQYF. The CDR3 DNA follows: TGTGCCAGCAGCAGGAGTCCCTACGAGCAGTACTTC.

The table lists this clonotype with a few counts. The genes are TRBV9 and TRBJ1-3; D gene unclear. Per the germline V gene, CDR1 is SGDLS and CDR2 is YYNGEE. The CDR3 is made up of 14 amino acids. Trimming took off 3 bases at V and 2 bases at J, with 9 bases between the two ends. As DNA, the CDR3 is TGTGCCAGCAGCGACCGCGGGGCTGGAAACACCATATATTTT. The encoded protein is CASSDRGAGNTIYF.

Only a few counts were recorded for this clonotype. The chain links TRBV27 to TRBJ2-7; D tentatively fits TRBD1 or TRBD2 (5 bases each). The CDR3 is 14 amino acids. Germline V gives CDR1 MNHEY, CDR2 SMNVEV (reference sequence). V lost 4 bases and J lost 3, with 13 bases in between. The CDR3 here is CASSSRRGLYEQYV. Here the CDR3 DNA reads TGTGCCAGCAGTTCCAGACGGGGCCTCTACGAGCAGTACGTC.

The sample holds a few counts of this clonotype. The genes are TRBV6-2 or TRBV6-3 and TRBJ1-5; D remains unclear. Germline V CDR1 and CDR2: MNHEY, SVGEGT. Trimming pared 0 bases from V and 4 bases from J, leaving 10 bases between. This CDR3 contains 15 residues. This CDR3 is CASSYSIPENQPQHF. The CDR3 DNA is TGTGCCAGCAGTTACTCAATTCCAGAGAATCAGCCCCAGCATTTT.

This clonotype was found many times. J is TRBJ2-5 and V is TRBV6-5, with 7 bases identical to TRBD1. J gave up 3 bases and V 4 bases, and 5 bases lay outside the gene matches. Germline CDR1 is MNHEY and CDR2 is SVGAGI. This CDR3 has 14 amino acids. The DNA for the CDR3 is TGTGCCAGCAGTTTCGGACAGGAAGAAGAGACCCAGTACTTC. Translated, it gives CASSFGQEEETQYF.

The rearrangement links TRBV7-6 to TRBJ2-6; unclear D gene. Germline CDR1 is SGHVS and CDR2 is FNYEAQ. Deletions cut 5 bases from V and 4 bases from J, with 15 bases between. This CDR3 is 16 amino acids long. The CDR3 is CASSTRPSWGANVLTF. The CDR3 DNA is TGTGCCAGCAGCACCAGGCCCTCCTGGGGGGCCAACGTCCTGACTTTC.

The chain is built from TRBV24-1 and TRBJ2-1, with D tentatively TRBD1 (5 bases). The V end lost 5 bases, the J end lost 9 bases, and 13 bases lay between the germline ends. CDR1 KGHDR and CDR2 SFDVKD come from the germline V gene. The CDR3 loop spans 13 amino acids. The CDR3 region has the DNA TGTGCCACCAGTGTGGCAGGGAATTTTGAGCAGTTCTTC. It specifies CATSVAGNFEQFF.

This clonotype was counted only a few times. This chain joins TRBV27 and TRBJ2-7; D tentatively reads TRBD1 or TRBD2 (5 bases each). Trimming removed 6 bases at V and 5 bases at J, with 11 bases between. Germline-derived CDR1 and CDR2 are MNHEY and SMNVEV (reference sequence). The CDR3 spans 12 residues. This CDR3 reads CASRGDEDEQYF. The CDR3 nucleotides read TGTGCCAGCAGGGGGGACGAAGACGAGCAGTACTTC.

This clonotype was recorded at least ten times. V is TRBV4-2 and J is TRBJ2-7; possible D gene TRBD1, 5 bases. The V end was cut by 3 bases, the J end by 3 bases, with 15 bases between. CDR1 and CDR2 (germline): LGHNA, YNFKEQ. This CDR3 region has 15 residues. CDR3 bases: TGTGCCAGCAGCCAGCCTGACAGTGGGGACTACGAGCAGTACTTC. It specifies CASSQPDSGDYEQYF.

The chain employs TRBV4-1 and TRBJ2-5; 10 bases align to TRBD1. Germline-derived CDR1 and CDR2 are MGHRA and YSYEKL. The CDR3 consists of 16 residues. J was trimmed by 2 bases and V by 2 bases; bases with no gene match: 5. CDR3 residues: CASSQPPGQGQETQYF. As DNA, the CDR3 is TGCGCCAGCAGCCAACCTCCGGGACAGGGGCAAGAGACCCAGTACTTC.

This clonotype has just a few counts. The gene calls are TRBV12-5 and TRBJ2-3, with D unclear. Trimming left V 7 bases short and J 3 bases short, with 8 bases between. CDR3 length: 12 amino acids. Germline values: CDR1 LGHNT, CDR2 FRNRAP. Written as DNA, the CDR3 is TGTGCTAGTGCTCTTGGTACAGATACGCAGTATTTT. Protein sequence: CASALGTDTQYF.

J is TRBJ2-3 and V is TRBV27; D is perhaps TRBD2 (5 bases). This CDR3 is 16 amino acids long. With 2 bases removed from V and 3 bases from J, the gap between germline ends came to 15 bases. Germline CDR1 MNHEY, CDR2 SMNVEV (reference sequence). The CDR3 sequence is CASSLVSGLETDTQYF. For the CDR3, the DNA is TGTGCCAGCAGTTTAGTATCGGGGTTGGAAACAGATACGCAGTATTTT.

In this sample, this clonotype turned up a few times. This chain joins TRBV6-5 and TRBJ1-5; a possible D gene is TRBD1 (6 bases). Per the germline V gene, CDR1 is MNHEY and CDR2 is SVGAGI. CDR3 size: 14 residues. V was cut by 5 bases and J by 3 bases, with 11 bases left in between. In DNA form, the CDR3 reads TGTGCCAGCAGTCAACAGGGCCTCAATCAGCCCCAGCATTTT. It yields the protein CASSQQGLNQPQHF.